Presented here are 2 T cell receptor beta chains from one specimen sequenced in a study of blood T cell repertoires in COVID-19. Clones were read by immunoSEQ multiplex PCR, and TCRdb kept only the in-frame ones, dropping some. Of 340,000 or so clones in the sample, about 83% were seen once. Source material: peripheral blood. These receptors were collected from a man aged 25 to 40 with active or convalescent COVID-19.

Only a few counts were recorded for this clone. The V gene is TRBV19, the J gene TRBJ1-1, with a possible D match to TRBD1 (5 bases). This CDR3 spans 13 amino acids. The V end was cut by 6 bases, the J end by 1 base, with 9 bases between. From germline, CDR1 is LNHDA and CDR2 SQIVND (reference sequence). The CDR3 here is CASRAGPNTEAFF. In nucleotides, the CDR3 is TGTGCCAGTAGGGCAGGGCCGAACACTGAAGCTTTCTTT.

The CDR3 reads CASSLLPGQGAASQFF. DNA of the CDR3: TGTGCCAGCAGCTTACTTCCGGGACAGGGGGCGGCTAGCCAGTTCTTC. This rearrangement joins TRBV28 to TRBJ2-1; TRBD1 matches 12 bases. The CDR3 runs to 16 residues. The trim removed 6 bases at V and 13 bases at J, leaving 16 bases unmatched. From germline, CDR1 is MDHEN and CDR2 SYDVKM. Looking up the rest from reference TRBV28 and TRBJ2-1 gives the full variable domain: DVKVTQSSRYLVKRTGEKVFLECVQDMDHENMFWYRQDPGLGLRLIYFSYDVKMKEKGDIPEGYSVSREKKERFSLILESASTNQTSMYLCASSLLPGQGAASQFFGPGTRLTVL.